This T cell receptor beta chain was observed in a study of identical twins. Study observations and caveats: Memory repertoires lacked the insertion deficit that abundant cord blood beta clonotypes showed. For out-of-frame alpha sequences shared by twins, low generation probability was in excess.

This CDR3 has 13 residues. The V and J ends lost 0 bases and 4 bases respectively, with 5 bases between them. Germline CDR1 reads LNHNV; CDR2 reads YYDKDF (reference sequence). TCRdb analysed the 5' RACE reads with MiXCR anew, one entry per CDR3 protein. This repertoire shows around 570,000 distinct CDR3 sequences, more than 9% found once; its top ten account for 2.5% to 3%. With regard to this clonotype: Its matching antigen is unknown.

The data were also submitted as part of a second study, on yellow fever vaccine responses in identical twins.

Source material: PBMCs. The TCR comes from a woman between 18 and 30 years old in good health. This rearrangement joins TRBV15 to TRBJ2-3; D gene uncertain. The CDR3 nucleotides are TGTGCCACCAGCAGAGATTGGGCAGATACGCAGTATTTT. Protein sequence: CATSRDWADTQYF.